These 20 T cell receptor beta chains came from one sample sequenced in a study of identifying expanded T cells in peripheral blood. Measured with immunoSEQ multiplex PCR; TCRdb has only the in-frame clones, and not every one. The sample has 100,000 to 150,000 clones, 75% to 90% seen once. Source material: blood. These receptors all come from a person between 18 and 69 years old in good health.

The rearrangement links TRBV7-2 to TRBJ2-7; 10 positions agree with TRBD1. Trimming removed 2 bases from V and 4 bases from J; junction bases left unmatched: 11. The CDR3 sequence is 17 residues long. Per the germline V gene, CDR1 is SGHTA and CDR2 is FQGNSA. The CDR3, as DNA: TGTGCCAGCAGCTTAAAGGGGACAGGGGTCGGCTTTTACGAGCAGTACTTC. Translated, it gives CASSLKGTGVGFYEQYF.

The chain recombines TRBV6-5 with TRBJ1-2, with D possibly TRBD1 on 6 matching bases. The CDR3 is made up of 15 amino acids. The germline V gene has CDR1 MNHEY and CDR2 SVGAGI. V was trimmed by 3 bases and J by 7 bases, leaving 18 bases between them. CDR3: CASSYPTQGRGGYTF. DNA for the CDR3: TGTGCCAGCAGTTATCCTACACAGGGACGGGGTGGCTACACCTTC.

The rearrangement links TRBV19 to TRBJ1-6, with TRBD1 matching 7 bases. The CDR3 consists of 13 residues. Germline loops: CDR1 LNHDA, CDR2 SQIVND (reference sequence). The V gene end was trimmed by 2 bases and the J gene end by 11 bases; junction bases not matched to a gene: 3. This CDR3 is CASSIQGVTPLHF. Written as DNA, the CDR3 is TGTGCCAGTAGTATACAGGGGGTTACACCCCTCCACTTT.

The rearrangement joins TRBV6-4 to TRBJ2-2, with D possibly TRBD1 on 6 matching bases. CDR1 MRHNA and CDR2 SNTAGT come from the germline V gene. The CDR3 is 15 amino acids. The ends were cut back, 2 bases at V and 4 bases at J, with 11 bases in the middle. The CDR3 bases are TGTGCCAGCAGTGACAGGGGGATGGGCACCGGGGAGCTGTTTTTT. The encoded protein is CASSDRGMGTGELFF.

The chain links TRBV5-1 to TRBJ2-5, with 7 bases identical to TRBD1. Germline V gene data show CDR1 as SGHRS and CDR2 as YFSETQ. This CDR3 is built from 13 residues. After removal of 4 bases from V and 5 bases from J, the junction contained 5 bases not matched to a gene. The CDR3, as DNA: TGCGCCAGCAGCGCGACAGGGTTGGAGACCCAGTACTTC. Amino acid sequence: CASSATGLETQYF.

CDR3 region: CAWSVMAARGQFF. In DNA form, the CDR3 reads TGTGCCTGGAGTGTAATGGCGGCGCGCGGGCAGTTCTTC. The chain uses TRBV30 and TRBJ2-1; D unresolved. Looked up from germline, CDR1 is GTSNPN and CDR2 is SVGIG (reference sequence). The germline V and J ends were trimmed by 0 bases and 12 bases, with 15 bases remaining between them. The CDR3 loop spans 13 amino acids.

V gene TRBV29-1 combines with J gene TRBJ2-7; 9 bases are a match to TRBD1. This CDR3 has 14 residues. Germline V gives CDR1 SQVTM, CDR2 ANQGSEA. The trim removed 3 bases at V and 4 bases at J, leaving 7 bases unmatched. CDR3 sequence reads: CSVELQGALYEQYF. The CDR3 nucleotides read TGCAGCGTTGAGCTACAGGGGGCTCTGTACGAGCAGTACTTC.

This chain connects TRBV19 to TRBJ2-7; TRBD1 matches 7 bases. Trimming removed 5 bases from V and 2 bases from J; junction bases left unmatched: 9. The CDR3 is 15 residues long. Germline V gene sequence: CDR1 LNHDA, CDR2 SQIVND (reference sequence). The CDR3, as DNA: TGTGCCAGTAGTCACGCCGAGACAGGGACCTACGAGCAGTACTTC. This sequence encodes CASSHAETGTYEQYF.

V is TRBV7-2 and J is TRBJ2-7; TRBD1 agrees at 8 bases. CDR1 SGHTA and CDR2 FQGNSA come from the germline V gene. The CDR3 has 14 amino acids. After removal of 5 bases from V and 1 base from J, the junction contained 4 bases not matched to a gene. The CDR3 DNA follows: TGTGCCAGCAGCCCAAGGACAGGGTCCTACGAGCAGTACTTC. Residues: CASSPRTGSYEQYF.

The chain joins TRBV20-1 to TRBJ2-7; D is unresolved. The length of the CDR3 is 11 residues. In germline, CDR1 is DFQATT, CDR2 SNEGSKA (reference sequence). With 0 bases removed from V and 3 bases from J, the gap between germline ends came to 3 bases. Here the CDR3 DNA reads TGCAGTGCTAGAGACAGCTACGAGCAGTACTTC. It codes for CSARDSYEQYF.

This sequence joins TRBV27 and TRBJ2-2; 7 bases fit TRBD2. V was clipped by 2 bases and J by 7 bases; unmatched bases: 13. The CDR3 has 17 residues. Germline V lookup: CDR1 MNHEY, CDR2 SMNVEV (reference sequence). The CDR3 loop reads CASSLLAARKADGELFF. The CDR3 nucleotides are TGTGCCAGCAGTTTACTAGCGGCCAGGAAGGCGGACGGGGAGCTGTTTTTT.

The chain couples TRBV6-5 to TRBJ1-4; D ambiguous. The CDR3 loop spans 13 amino acids. Germline V gene data show CDR1 as MNHEY and CDR2 as SVGAGI. Deletions cut 2 bases from V and 4 bases from J, with 5 bases between. CDR3 region: CASSYGNNEKLFF. CDR3 in DNA: TGTGCCAGCAGTTACGGAAATAATGAAAAACTGTTTTTT.

The chain links TRBV29-1 to TRBJ2-2; perhaps TRBD1 as D (5 bases). CDR3 length equals 15 residues. In germline, CDR1 is SQVTM, CDR2 ANQGSEA. The V gene lost 2 bases and the J gene lost 6 bases, with 16 bases spanning the gap. The CDR3 region is CSVELGPYGAGELFF. As DNA, the CDR3 is TGCAGCGTTGAACTGGGGCCCTATGGCGCCGGGGAGCTGTTTTTT.

The sample holds a few counts of this clone. The chain combines TRBV5-1 with TRBJ1-2; D gene ambiguous. CDR1 and CDR2 from the germline V gene are SGHRS and YFSETQ. Trimming removed 0 bases from V and 4 bases from J, with 7 bases in between. The CDR3 totals 13 residues. The DNA for the CDR3 is TGCGCCAGCAGCTTGGAAAGACCCTATGGCTACACCTTC. Encoded protein: CASSLERPYGYTF.

J is TRBJ2-5 and V is TRBV30, with D uncertain. Germline V gene sequence: CDR1 GTSNPN, CDR2 SVGIG (reference sequence). CDR3 size: 14 residues. Trimming cost V 1 base and J 2 bases, with 11 bases left between them. CDR3: CAWSDGRIQETQYF. The CDR3 region has the DNA TGTGCCTGGAGTGATGGACGGATACAAGAGACCCAGTACTTC.

The chain joins TRBV28 to TRBJ2-7; D is unresolved. Germline lookup yields CDR1 MDHEN and CDR2 SYDVKM. The CDR3 runs to 12 residues. V was trimmed by 1 base and J by 3 bases, leaving 4 bases between them. The CDR3 DNA follows: TGTGCCAGCAGTTTATACAGCTACGAGCAGTACTTC. Its protein product is CASSLYSYEQYF.

On this clone itself: At one end, the junction sequence differs from germline, possibly due to a read error. The gene calls are TRBV11-3 and TRBJ2-1; possible D gene TRBD1, 5 bases. Germline V gene data show CDR1 as SGHNT and CDR2 as YENEEA. The CDR3 loop spans 13 amino acids. This CDR3 reads CASSLERGNEQFF. The CDR3 nucleotides read TGTGCCAGCAGCCTAGAAAGGGGCAATGAGCAGTTCTTC.

The V call is TRBV7-9, the J call TRBJ1-1; a possible D gene is TRBD1 (6 bases). Between the trimmed V and J ends, which lost 0 bases and 0 bases, there was a span of 14 bases. The CDR3 totals 17 residues. The germline CDR1 and CDR2 sequences are SEHNR and FQNEAQ (reference sequence). CDR3 coding DNA: TGTGCCAGCAGCTTAGCTACCGGGACACTGATGAACACTGAAGCTTTCTTT. As protein: CASSLATGTLMNTEAFF.

The chain couples TRBV29-1 to TRBJ1-1; TRBD1 might be the D (6 bases). This CDR3 has 13 amino acids. Trimming cost V 2 bases and J 5 bases, with 12 bases left between them. The germline gives CDR1 SQVTM, CDR2 ANQGSEA. The CDR3 DNA follows: TGCAGCGTTGAAAAACAGGGAGGGACTGAAGCTTTCTTT. Translating gives CSVEKQGGTEAFF.

J is TRBJ2-1 and V is TRBV6-5; D unclear. Trimming shortened V by 2 bases and J by 0 bases, and 11 bases separated the two germline ends. Germline CDR1 is MNHEY and CDR2 is SVGAGI. The CDR3 has 16 residues. The CDR3 loop is CASSYVAASSYNEQFF. CDR3 in DNA: TGTGCCAGCAGTTACGTCGCGGCAAGCTCCTACAATGAGCAGTTCTTC.